This T cell receptor beta chain was captured in a study of shared clonotypes between healthy human individuals. Trimming removed 6 bases at V and 3 bases at J, with 15 bases between. Germline-derived CDR1 and CDR2 are SNHLY and FYNNEI. The CDR3 contains 14 residues. Positive CCR7 selection of CD45RO-negative cells yielded the naive CD8 cells, and terminally differentiated effector memory CD45RA+ cells were excluded. Repertoires were generated with immunoSEQ multiplex PCR, while TCRdb's copy carries only in-frame clones and drops some. The sample holds some 2 million clones, about 94% seen once. Sequencing was carried out using naive CD8+ T cells sorted from blood. The receptor was isolated from a man younger than 30 in good health. V gene TRBV2 combines with J gene TRBJ2-7, with D tentatively TRBD2 (6 bases). The CDR3 bases are TGTGCCAGCAGGTCGGGGGAGGTGAGCTACGAGCAGTACTTC. It codes for CASRSGEVSYEQYF.